This T cell receptor beta chain stems from a study of T-cell memory formation after mild COVID-19. The CDR3 is 11 residues long. V was cut by 2 bases and J by 8 bases, with 4 bases left in between. TCRdb called the 5' RACE reads again in MiXCR, with one record for every CDR3 protein. The repertoire includes approximately 190,000 distinct CDR3 sequences, about 18% of them detected once, and roughly 2.3% sits in the top ten. This receptor was obtained from an adult woman who had mild COVID-19 (a few samples of this study predate the infection). Cell type and time point are not known. The specimen was PBMCs or a T cell subset sorted from them (not recorded which). The rearrangement uses TRBV12-3 or TRBV12-4 and TRBJ2-1; the D is unclear. CDR3 DNA: TGTGCCAGCAGTTTAAAGGATGAGCAGTTCTTC. Translation gives CASSLKDEQFF.